This record covers a single T cell receptor (beta chain). The antigen is not known. A read error is possible here, since a much larger clone lies one base away. The data stem from a study of tumor-infiltrating lymphocytes in primary liver carcinoma. On the study more broadly: Regardless of tissue type, samples showed similar yields of roughly 3.65 to 7.5 million productive TCRbeta reads.

Findings and limits, study-wide: Tumors and blood were compared for top-250-clone fraction, and tumors had the significantly higher value (p = 0.039). Researchers report that only about 7-25% of top clones turned up in all five tumor regions.

It was from roughly 20-30 mg of unsorted bulk tissue that RNA and DNA were co-extracted. The CDR3 covers 15 residues. Trimming pared 5 bases from V and 4 bases from J, leaving 15 bases between. Per the germline V gene, CDR1 is SGHNT and CDR2 is YENEEA. Starting from 400 to 500 ng of total RNA, TCR beta cDNA was produced with a primer in the constant region. It was through three nested multiplex PCR rounds of slightly modified ARM-PCR that TCR beta libraries arose. Use of TRBV1-TRBV30 forward primers with a C-beta reverse primer characterized the first two PCR rounds, which lasted around 9 cycles each. TCRdb fed the multiplex PCR reads into MiXCR, producing one record per CDR3 protein. The sample has 95,000 to 150,000 distinct CDR3 sequences, about 68% seen once.

The sample comprised liver tumor tissue from sampling region 1. Subset given: tumor region T1, superior pole. The source is a woman aged 55-75 years with primary liver carcinoma and hepatitis B virus infection. J is TRBJ2-1 and V is TRBV11-3; D is ambiguous. DNA of the CDR3: TGTGCCAGCAGCCCAGGCATACGACTTTACAATGAGCAGTTCTTC. Its translation: CASSPGIRLYNEQFF.